This TCR beta chain was captured by sequencing in a study of shared clonotypes between healthy human individuals. Turning to the study itself: Aged between 18 and 49, the donors were two women and three men. Per donor, CD8 memory used one plate, CD8 naive used two, CD4 memory used three and CD4 naive used three.

Study-level findings and limits: Generation probability values for non-shared clonotypes were lower than those for clonotypes shared by all four donors.

The CDR3 has 14 amino acids. Trimming stripped 6 bases from V and 0 bases from J, with 9 bases between. Germline CDR1 and CDR2: SGHTA and FQGNSA. Assay runs were performed at deep level. Only in-frame clones appear in the TCRdb table, and some are missing; sequencing was by immunoSEQ multiplex PCR. The sample carries over a million clones, 78% recorded once. To note about this clone: Its target is not known.

The chain has TRBV7-2 and TRBJ1-3; D perhaps matches TRBD1 (6 bases). The sequencing input was memory CD4+ T cells from PBMCs. Subset defined: CD45RA-negative fraction. The clonotype originates from a man in his late teens or twenties in good health. Some clones in this sample may be carry-over from other donors' samples. This CDR3 reads CASSRGPSGNTIYF. CDR3 nucleotide sequence: TGTGCCAGCAGTCGGGGGCCCTCTGGAAACACCATATATTTT.